Listed below are T cell receptor beta chains from one sample, sequenced in a study of blood T cell repertoires in COVID-19. The protocol was immunoSEQ multiplex PCR, while the TCRdb copy is restricted to in-frame clones and leaves out a portion. The sample yields tens of thousands of clones, around 90% seen once. Source material: peripheral blood. Receptors originate from a woman aged 50 to 65 with active or convalescent COVID-19. Both conserved end residues are part of each CDR3. The D gene is left open where the match is weak. Only part of the rows carry a size: once, few, many, or a class if the clone is expanded.

clone_size: .
v_call: TRBV6-6
j_call: TRBJ1-1
d_call: .
cdr3_aa: CASTNPDSMNTEAFF
cdr3_nt: TGTGCCAGCACTAATCCGGACAGCATGAACACTGAAGCTTTCTTT

clone_size: .
v_call: TRBV6-4
j_call: TRBJ1-5
d_call: TRBD1
cdr3_aa: CASTYRGTGVYSNQPQHF
cdr3_nt: TGTGCCAGCACCTACCGGGGGACAGGGGTTTATAGCAATCAGCCCCAGCATTTT

clone_size: .
v_call: TRBV5-4
j_call: TRBJ2-5
d_call: TRBD2
cdr3_aa: CASRGLNQETQYF
cdr3_nt: TGTGCCAGCAGGGGACTAAACCAAGAGACCCAGTACTTC

clone_size: .
v_call: TRBV5-8
j_call: TRBJ2-4
d_call: TRBD1
cdr3_aa: CASSPGTVFDKNIQYF
cdr3_nt: TGTGCCAGCAGTCCCGGGACAGTTTTTGACAAAAACATTCAGTACTTC

clone_size: .
v_call: TRBV2
j_call: TRBJ1-1
d_call: .
cdr3_aa: CASRRDGEAFF
cdr3_nt: TGTGCCAGCCGGAGGGACGGGGAAGCTTTCTTT

clone_size: once
v_call: TRBV5-5
j_call: TRBJ2-1
d_call: TRBD2
cdr3_aa: CASSFPGGTNNEQFF
cdr3_nt: TGTGCCAGCAGCTTTCCGGGGGGTACTAACAATGAGCAGTTCTTC

clone_size: .
v_call: TRBV7-2
j_call: TRBJ1-2
d_call: .
cdr3_aa: CASSSDSGRGWDNYGYTF
cdr3_nt: TGTGCCAGCAGCTCTGACAGTGGGAGGGGCTGGGACAACTATGGCTACACCTTC

clone_size: .
v_call: TRBV5-1
j_call: TRBJ1-1
d_call: .
cdr3_aa: CASSLVAGIGTEAFF
cdr3_nt: TGCGCCAGCAGCTTGGTAGCAGGGATTGGTACTGAAGCTTTCTTT

clone_size: .
v_call: TRBV19
j_call: TRBJ2-7
d_call: .
cdr3_aa: CASSPFSSSYEQYF
cdr3_nt: TGTGCCAGTAGCCCGTTCTCCAGCTCCTACGAGCAGTACTTC

clone_size: .
v_call: TRBV7-2
j_call: TRBJ2-1
d_call: TRBD1
cdr3_aa: CASSLDRGLLGQFF
cdr3_nt: TGTGCCAGCAGCTTAGACAGGGGGCTTTTAGGGCAGTTCTTC

clone_size: .
v_call: TRBV7-2
j_call: TRBJ1-2
d_call: .
cdr3_aa: CASSLGPWTYGYTF
cdr3_nt: TGTGCCAGCAGCCTTGGTCCCTGGACTTATGGCTACACCTTC

clone_size: .
v_call: TRBV7-3
j_call: TRBJ2-2
d_call: TRBD1
cdr3_aa: CASSLGTGVNTGELFF
cdr3_nt: TGTGCCAGCAGCTTAGGGACAGGGGTGAACACCGGGGAGCTGTTTTTT

clone_size: .
v_call: TRBV30
j_call: TRBJ1-2
d_call: .
cdr3_aa: CAWSLTVNYGYTF
cdr3_nt: TGTGCCTGGAGTCTGACAGTTAACTATGGCTACACCTTC

clone_size: .
v_call: TRBV21-1
j_call: TRBJ1-1
d_call: .
cdr3_aa: CASSKAIGGKVNTEAFF
cdr3_nt: TGTGCCAGCAGCAAAGCGATAGGAGGGAAGGTGAACACTGAAGCTTTCTTT

clone_size: .
v_call: TRBV30
j_call: TRBJ1-1
d_call: .
cdr3_aa: CAYTRQVNTEAFF
cdr3_nt: TGTGCCTACACAAGACAGGTGAACACTGAAGCTTTCTTT

clone_size: .
v_call: TRBV27
j_call: TRBJ2-3
d_call: TRBD2
cdr3_aa: CASSFPGLASDTQYF
cdr3_nt: TGTGCCAGCAGTTTCCCCGGACTAGCATCTGATACGCAGTATTTT

clone_size: .
v_call: TRBV5-5
j_call: TRBJ2-3
d_call: TRBD1
cdr3_aa: CASSPVDRAADTQYF
cdr3_nt: TGTGCCAGCAGCCCCGTGGACAGGGCCGCAGATACGCAGTATTTT